This entry lists 4 T cell receptor beta chains sequenced from one sample in a study of STAT5B mutations in CD4+ large granular lymphocyte leukemia. Repertoires were generated with immunoSEQ multiplex PCR, while TCRdb's copy carries only in-frame clones and drops some. The sample contains tens of thousands of clones, roughly 80% of which appear only once. The specimen sequenced was CD4+ T cells from blood buffy coats. Every receptor here comes from a human donor in good health.

This chain uses TRBV5-1 with TRBJ1-2; unclear D gene. The CDR3 length is 15 residues. Germline V gives CDR1 SGHRS, CDR2 YFSETQ. Trimming took off 3 bases at V and 1 base at J, with 13 bases between the two ends. The chain's CDR3 is CASSSGLAGNYGYTF. The CDR3, as DNA: TGCGCCAGCAGCTCGGGCCTCGCGGGTAACTATGGCTACACCTTC.

This chain connects TRBV5-1 to TRBJ2-1; D is unresolved. The CDR3 consists of 15 residues. Germline-derived CDR1 and CDR2 are SGHRS and YFSETQ. Trimming pared 3 bases from V and 0 bases from J, leaving 10 bases between. CDR3 sequence: CASSSSPSSYNEQFF. CDR3 nucleotides: TGCGCCAGCAGCTCCAGCCCATCCTCCTACAATGAGCAGTTCTTC.

This chain joins TRBV5-1 and TRBJ2-7, with TRBD2 identical over 8 bases. Germline V gene data show CDR1 as SGHRS and CDR2 as YFSETQ. CDR3 length equals 16 residues. V lost 6 bases and J lost 0; bases outside the gene matches: 11. The DNA of the CDR3 is TGCGCCAGCACCCCGGACAGCGGGGGCCCCTCCTACGAGCAGTACTTC. Its protein product is CASTPDSGGPSYEQYF. The full variable domain, with the rest looked up from reference TRBV5-1 and TRBJ2-7, is KAGVTQTPRYLIKTRGQQVTLSCSPISGHRSVSWYQQTPGQGLQFLFEYFSETQRNKGNFPGRFSGRQFSNSRSEMNVSTLELGDSALYLCASTPDSGGPSYEQYFGPGTRLTVT.

This clone was observed a few times. The chain links TRBV15 to TRBJ2-2; possible D gene TRBD1, 5 bases. Germline V gene data show CDR1 as LNHNV and CDR2 as YYDKDF (reference sequence). CDR3 length equals 12 residues. V gave up 3 bases and J gave up 11 bases, with 10 bases separating them. The CDR3 DNA reads TGTGCCACCAGCAGGAAGGGGTTCGAGCTGTTTTTT. Encoded protein: CATSRKGFELFF.